Following are 14 T cell receptor beta chains from one sample sequenced in a study of T cell responses to AZD1222 COVID-19 vaccine. Profiling relied on immunoSEQ multiplex PCR, and the TCRdb table lists in-frame clones only, not all of them. Among 130,000 or so clones listed, roughly 90% were seen once. The specimen comprised peripheral blood, sampled on day 0 of AZD1222 vaccination. These receptor sequences come from an adult in good health.

The sample holds a few counts of this clone. The CDR3 reads CASSSLAGGTNQQFF. The CDR3 region has the DNA TGTGCCAGCAGTTCGCTAGCGGGGGGCACCAACCAGCAGTTCTTC. The chain uses TRBV6-2 or TRBV6-3 and TRBJ2-1; TRBD2 matches 11 bases. The J segment lost 11 bases and the V segment lost 4 bases, leaving 10 bases of the junction unmatched. The CDR3 is 15 amino acids. CDR1 is MNHEY, CDR2 SVGEGT, per germline.

The V and J genes are TRBV30 and TRBJ1-1; D call uncertain. The CDR3 loop spans 13 amino acids. The germline V gene has CDR1 GTSNPN and CDR2 SVGIG (reference sequence). V lost 5 bases, J lost 2 bases, and 12 bases lay in between. Here the CDR3 DNA reads TGTGCCTGGGCCAGGCAGATTAACACTGAAGCTTTCTTT. Residues: CAWARQINTEAFF.

The chain carries TRBV4-2 and TRBJ2-2, with D hard to call. This CDR3 is built from 14 residues. V lost 0 bases to trimming and J lost 9 bases, with 11 bases between them. Germline V gene lookup returns CDR1 LGHNA and CDR2 YNFKEQ. The CDR3 nucleotides read TGTGCCAGCAGCCAAGATCGAGAGGCTAGGGAGCTGTTTTTT. Translated, it gives CASSQDREARELFF.

V and J are TRBV3-1 (or the pseudogene TRBV3-2) and TRBJ2-2; tentative D call: TRBD1 (5 bases). The CDR3 extends over 14 amino acids. V lost 1 base and J lost 7, with 10 bases in between. CDR1 LGHDT and CDR2 YNNKEL come from the germline V gene (reference sequence). The CDR3 DNA reads as TGTGCCAGCAGCCAAGCAGGGTATCGCGGGGAGCTGTTTTTT. Amino acid sequence: CASSQAGYRGELFF.

V is TRBV27 and J is TRBJ1-4; TRBD1 matches at 9 bases. Germline loops: CDR1 MNHEY, CDR2 SMNVEV (reference sequence). CDR3 length: 19 residues. The V and J ends lost 5 bases and 0 bases, in that order; junction bases with no gene match: 13. In DNA form, the CDR3 reads TGTGCCAGCAGTCGCCGGGGACAGGGAGGGTGGGCAACTAATGAAAAACTGTTTTTT. This sequence encodes CASSRRGQGGWATNEKLFF. The entire variable domain, with the rest obtained from reference TRBV27 and TRBJ1-4, is as follows: EAQVTQNPRYLITVTGKKLTVTCSQNMNHEYMSWYRQDPGLGLRQIYYSMNVEVTDKGDVPEGYKVSRKEKRNFPLILESPSPNQTSLYFCASSRRGQGGWATNEKLFFGSGTQLSVL.

The J gene is TRBJ2-4, the V gene TRBV5-1; D gene ambiguous. CDR1 is SGHRS, CDR2 YFSETQ, per germline. Trimming left V 0 bases short and J 2 bases short, with 9 bases between. The CDR3 contains 15 residues. The CDR3 loop reads CASSLAPGTKNIQYF. As DNA, the CDR3 is TGCGCCAGCAGCTTGGCTCCTGGGACCAAAAACATTCAGTACTTC.

This clone was counted only a few times. The chain uses TRBV19 and TRBJ2-2; possible D gene TRBD2, 5 bases. V lost 7 bases to trimming and J lost 3 bases, with 15 bases between them. This CDR3 spans 15 amino acids. Germline CDR1 and CDR2: LNHDA and SQIVND (reference sequence). CDR3 sequence reads: CASTPVGDYTGELFF. The CDR3 region has the DNA TGTGCCAGTACCCCAGTGGGAGATTACACCGGGGAGCTGTTTTTT.

The chain joins TRBV5-4 to TRBJ2-2, with 7 bases matching TRBD1. Trimming at V came to 0 bases and at J to 5 bases, leaving 7 bases not matched to a gene. CDR3 length: 16 amino acids. CDR1 is SGHNT, CDR2 YYREEE, per germline (reference sequence). This CDR3 reads CASSLGQGERTGELFF. The CDR3 coding sequence is TGTGCCAGCAGCTTGGGTCAGGGGGAGAGAACCGGGGAGCTGTTTTTT.

This chain connects TRBV24-1 to TRBJ2-3; D tentatively fits TRBD1 or TRBD2 (6 bases each). Germline CDR1 and CDR2: KGHDR and SFDVKD. The CDR3 covers 14 residues. V was shortened by 3 bases and J by 14 bases, with 20 bases between the two germline ends. The chain's CDR3 is CATSDPGGHPRAYF. CDR3 coding DNA: TGTGCCACCAGTGATCCCGGGGGACACCCCCGGGCGTATTTT.

This chain connects TRBV28 to TRBJ1-4, with 8 bases matching TRBD1. Germline CDR1 reads MDHEN; CDR2 reads SYDVKM. The J segment lost 2 bases and the V segment lost 6 bases, leaving 11 bases of the junction unmatched. The CDR3 sequence is 17 residues long. This CDR3 reads CASSPPDRGRTNEKLFF. For the CDR3, the DNA is TGTGCCAGCAGCCCGCCCGACAGGGGCAGGACTAATGAAAAACTGTTTTTT.

The chain combines TRBV30 with TRBJ2-2; the match to TRBD2 covers 12 bases. Germline assignment: CDR1 GTSNPN and CDR2 SVGIG (reference sequence). The CDR3 is made up of 16 amino acids. V dropped 5 bases and J dropped 6; count of bases not matched to a gene: 10. In DNA, the CDR3 is TGTGCCTGGCTCCTCGCTAGCGGGGGGGCCGCCGGGGAGCTGTTTTTT. This codes for CAWLLASGGAAGELFF.

The chain links TRBV4-2 to TRBJ2-5, with D possibly being TRBD1 (6 bases). V lost 8 bases, J lost 2 bases, and 12 bases lay in between. From germline, CDR1 is LGHNA and CDR2 YNFKEQ. This CDR3 has 13 residues. In DNA, the CDR3 is TGTGCCAGCTCCCGACAGGCTCAAGAGACCCAGTACTTC. This sequence encodes CASSRQAQETQYF.

The CDR3 protein is CASSPSTFYGYTF. The DNA for the CDR3 is TGTGCCAGCAGTCCATCGACATTCTATGGCTACACCTTC. The chain carries TRBV27 and TRBJ1-2; D is unresolved. The CDR3 contains 13 residues. The V end lost 5 bases, the J end lost 4 bases, and 11 bases lay between the germline ends. Per germline, CDR1 MNHEY and CDR2 SMNVEV (reference sequence).

This sequence joins TRBV6-2 or TRBV6-3 and TRBJ2-7; TRBD1 matches at 11 bases. Germline loops: CDR1 MNHEY, CDR2 SVGEGT. V shed 0 bases and J 5 bases; nucleotides not matched to a gene: 3. CDR3 length equals 15 residues. CDR3 region: CASSYSRTGGDEQYF. The CDR3 DNA follows: TGTGCCAGCAGTTACTCCAGGACAGGGGGCGACGAGCAGTACTTC.